This T cell receptor (beta chain) was documented in a study of blood T cell repertoires in COVID-19. In the study overall: PBMCs, B-cell-depleted T cells, or T cells provided the cDNA or gDNA that made up the material.

The assay was immunoSEQ multiplex PCR, and TCRdb's table has in-frame clones only and misses some. The sample records roughly 340,000 clones, roughly 90% being singletons. V was pared by 5 bases and J by 2 bases, with 11 bases between. Germline-derived CDR1 and CDR2 are SEHNR and FQNEAQ (reference sequence). The length of the CDR3 is 14 residues. The chain is built from TRBV7-9 and TRBJ2-3, with D perhaps matching TRBD2 (6 bases). This TCR was recovered from a woman younger than 45 with COVID-19, enrolled during active disease. Sample: peripheral blood. CDR3: CASSRSGTTDTQYF. The CDR3 nucleotides are TGTGCCAGCAGCCGTAGCGGCACCACAGATACGCAGTATTTT.